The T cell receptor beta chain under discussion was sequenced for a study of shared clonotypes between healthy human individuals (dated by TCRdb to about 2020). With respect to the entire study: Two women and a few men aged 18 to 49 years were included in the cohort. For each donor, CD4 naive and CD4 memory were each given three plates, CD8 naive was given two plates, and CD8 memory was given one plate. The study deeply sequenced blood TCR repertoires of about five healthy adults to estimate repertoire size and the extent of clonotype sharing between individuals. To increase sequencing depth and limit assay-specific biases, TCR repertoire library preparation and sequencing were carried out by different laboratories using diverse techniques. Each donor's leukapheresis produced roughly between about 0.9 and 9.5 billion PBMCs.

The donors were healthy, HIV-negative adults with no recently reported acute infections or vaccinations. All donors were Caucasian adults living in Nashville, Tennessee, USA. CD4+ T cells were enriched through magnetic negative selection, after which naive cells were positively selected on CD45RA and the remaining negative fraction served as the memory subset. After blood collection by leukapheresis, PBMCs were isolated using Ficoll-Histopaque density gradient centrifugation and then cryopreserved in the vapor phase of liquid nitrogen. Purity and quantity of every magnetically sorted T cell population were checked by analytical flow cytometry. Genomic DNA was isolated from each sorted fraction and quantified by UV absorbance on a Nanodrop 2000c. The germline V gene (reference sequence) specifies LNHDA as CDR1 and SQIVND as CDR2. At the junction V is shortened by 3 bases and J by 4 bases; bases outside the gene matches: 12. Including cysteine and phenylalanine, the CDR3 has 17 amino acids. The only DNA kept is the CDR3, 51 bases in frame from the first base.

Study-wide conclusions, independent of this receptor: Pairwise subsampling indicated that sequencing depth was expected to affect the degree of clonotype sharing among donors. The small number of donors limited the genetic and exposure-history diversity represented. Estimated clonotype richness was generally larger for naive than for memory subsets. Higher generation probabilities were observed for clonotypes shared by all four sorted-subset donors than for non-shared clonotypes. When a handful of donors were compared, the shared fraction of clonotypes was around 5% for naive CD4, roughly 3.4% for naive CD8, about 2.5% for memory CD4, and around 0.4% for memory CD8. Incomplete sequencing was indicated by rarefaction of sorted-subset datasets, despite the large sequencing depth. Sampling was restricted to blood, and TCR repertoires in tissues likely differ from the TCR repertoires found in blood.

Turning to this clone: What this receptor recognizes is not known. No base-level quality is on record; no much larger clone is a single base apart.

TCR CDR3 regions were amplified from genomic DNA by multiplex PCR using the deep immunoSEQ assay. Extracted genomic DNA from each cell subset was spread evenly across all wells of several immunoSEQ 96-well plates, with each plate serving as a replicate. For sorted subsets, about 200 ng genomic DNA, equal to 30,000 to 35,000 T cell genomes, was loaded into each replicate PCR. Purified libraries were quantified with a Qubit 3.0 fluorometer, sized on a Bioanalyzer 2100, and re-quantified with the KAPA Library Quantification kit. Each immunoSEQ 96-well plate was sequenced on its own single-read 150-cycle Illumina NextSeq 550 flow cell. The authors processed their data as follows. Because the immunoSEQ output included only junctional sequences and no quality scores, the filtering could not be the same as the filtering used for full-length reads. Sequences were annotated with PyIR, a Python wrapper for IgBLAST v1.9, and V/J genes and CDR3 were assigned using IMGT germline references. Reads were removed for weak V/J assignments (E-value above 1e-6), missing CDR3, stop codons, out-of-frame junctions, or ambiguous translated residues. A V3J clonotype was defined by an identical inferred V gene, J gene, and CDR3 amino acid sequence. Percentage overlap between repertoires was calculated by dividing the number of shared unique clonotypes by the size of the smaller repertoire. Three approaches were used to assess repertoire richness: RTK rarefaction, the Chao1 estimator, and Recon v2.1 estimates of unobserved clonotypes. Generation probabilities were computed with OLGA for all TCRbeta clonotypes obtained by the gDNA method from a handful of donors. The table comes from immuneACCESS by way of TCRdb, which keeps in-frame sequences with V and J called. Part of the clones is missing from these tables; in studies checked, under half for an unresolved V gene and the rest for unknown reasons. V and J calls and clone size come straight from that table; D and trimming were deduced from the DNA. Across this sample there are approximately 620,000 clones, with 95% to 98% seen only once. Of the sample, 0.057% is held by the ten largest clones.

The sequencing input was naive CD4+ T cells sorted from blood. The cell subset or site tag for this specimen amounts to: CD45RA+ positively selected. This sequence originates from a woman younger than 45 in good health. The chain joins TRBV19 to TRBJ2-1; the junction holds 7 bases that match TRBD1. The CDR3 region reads CASSMGDRQGSYNEQFF. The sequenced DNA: TGTGCCAGTAGTATGGGGGATCGACAGGGTAGTTACAATGAGCAGTTCTTC.